The 28 T cell receptor beta chains in this list originate from one sample, sequenced in a study of cytomegalovirus exposure and HLA in healthy donors. The repertoire was sequenced with immunoSEQ multiplex PCR; TCRdb's copy has only in-frame clones and lacks some. The table shows 200,000 to 300,000 clones, with roughly 87% occurring only once. The specimen sequenced was PBMCs. All receptors derive from a man younger than 30 in good health and CMV-seropositive.

This clone was observed a single time. The chain combines TRBV4-2 with TRBJ2-3, with 7 nucleotides matching TRBD1. The CDR3 has 15 residues. Trimming cost V 4 bases and J 0 bases; bases outside gene matches: 4. Germline assignment: CDR1 LGHNA and CDR2 YNFKEQ. CDR3 sequence reads: CASSPGTASTDTQYF. CDR3 coding DNA: TGTGCCAGCAGCCCTGGGACAGCAAGCACAGATACGCAGTATTTT.

The chain links TRBV9 to TRBJ2-6, with 9 positions matching TRBD1. CDR1 and CDR2 from the germline V gene are SGDLS and YYNGEE. Germline trimming cut 0 bases from V and 0 bases from J; bases unmatched to any gene: 1. CDR3 size: 17 residues. In DNA form, the CDR3 reads TGTGCCAGCAGCGTAGGGACAGGGGCCTCTGGGGCCAACGTCCTGACTTTC. The encoded protein is CASSVGTGASGANVLTF.

J is TRBJ1-2 and V is TRBV5-4; 9 bases match TRBD1. Trimming at V came to 4 bases and at J to 6 bases, leaving 10 bases not matched to a gene. This CDR3 has 15 residues. Germline values: CDR1 SGHNT, CDR2 YYREEE (reference sequence). The CDR3 bases are TGTGCCAGCAGCGTACCCGGGACAGGGTTCCATGGCTACACCTTC. It yields the protein CASSVPGTGFHGYTF.

The chain has TRBV5-1 and TRBJ2-7; tentative D call: TRBD1 (6 bases). CDR1 is SGHRS, CDR2 YFSETQ, per germline. Trimming left V 0 bases short and J 4 bases short, with 14 bases between. This CDR3 contains 15 residues. This chain's CDR3 is CASSLVVGQGYEQYF. The CDR3 coding sequence is TGCGCCAGCAGCTTGGTCGTAGGGCAGGGGTACGAGCAGTACTTC.

This chain joins TRBV25-1 and TRBJ1-1; D not certain. The CDR3 is 13 residues long. Between the trimmed V and J ends, which lost 9 bases and 3 bases, there was a span of 14 bases. CDR1 is MGHDK and CDR2 is SYGVNS in the germline V gene. The DNA for the CDR3 is TGTGCCAGTACCAGAGGATCGTACACTGAAGCTTTCTTT. This translates into CASTRGSYTEAFF.

This clone was found a few times. This chain uses TRBV5-1 with TRBJ2-2; no definite D call. Trimming shortened V by 0 bases and J by 0 bases, and 6 bases separated the two germline ends. CDR1 and CDR2 from the germline V gene are SGHRS and YFSETQ. The CDR3 is 15 amino acids. The CDR3 sequence: CASSLAAANTGELFF. The CDR3 DNA reads TGCGCCAGCAGCTTGGCCGCAGCGAACACCGGGGAGCTGTTTTTT.

The rearrangement links TRBV9 to TRBJ1-2, with no clear D. This CDR3 has 14 residues. CDR1 is SGDLS, CDR2 YYNGEE, per germline. With 0 bases removed from V and 3 bases from J, the gap between germline ends came to 9 bases. CDR3 loop: CASSVEGHHYGYTF. CDR3 bases: TGTGCCAGCAGCGTAGAAGGTCACCACTATGGCTACACCTTC.

CDR3 sequence (DNA): TGTGCCAGCAGCTTAGACTGGGACAGGCGAGGGTATGGCTACACCTTC. Its protein is CASSLDWDRRGYGYTF. The V gene is TRBV7-2, the J gene TRBJ1-2; 8 bases match TRBD1. Germline CDR1 and CDR2: SGHTA and FQGNSA. The CDR3 is 16 amino acids. Unmatched junction bases numbered 9, after V lost 1 base and J lost 5 bases.

V and J are TRBV15 and TRBJ1-2, with D unresolved. CDR1 and CDR2 (germline): LNHNV, YYDKDF (reference sequence). The V end lost 6 bases, the J end lost 4 bases, and 15 bases lay between the germline ends. This CDR3 has 14 residues. CDR3 sequence reads: CATSPGPSAYGYTF. The CDR3, as DNA: TGTGCCACCAGTCCTGGCCCTTCCGCCTATGGCTACACCTTC.

The rearrangement uses TRBV6-6 and TRBJ2-7; D might be TRBD1 (6 bases). Trimming shortened V by 6 bases and J by 0 bases, and 15 bases separated the two germline ends. CDR1 MNHNY and CDR2 SVGAGI come from the germline V gene (reference sequence). The CDR3 has 15 residues. The CDR3 region is CASSARQESSYEQYF. The CDR3 bases are TGTGCCAGCAGCGCTCGACAGGAGAGCTCCTACGAGCAGTACTTC.

The chain joins TRBV6-5 to TRBJ1-5, with D hard to call. Trimming took 5 bases from V and 3 from J, leaving 14 bases between them. The CDR3 totals 15 residues. CDR1 is MNHEY and CDR2 is SVGAGI in the germline V gene. This CDR3 is CASSTLAGPNQPQHF. The CDR3 nucleotides are TGTGCCAGCAGTACTTTAGCCGGGCCCAATCAGCCCCAGCATTTT.

In this sample, this clone turned up once. The chain has TRBV2 and TRBJ1-5; 9 bases line up with TRBD1. The CDR3 length is 15 residues. Germline values: CDR1 SNHLY, CDR2 FYNNEI. Losses at the gene ends were 6 bases for V and 4 bases for J; bases not matched to a gene: 7. CDR3 DNA: TGTGCCAGCAGGCTACAGGGGGCATCTAATCAGCCCCAGCATTTT. Its translation: CASRLQGASNQPQHF.

The chain employs TRBV11-2 and TRBJ2-7; TRBD1 is a possible D gene (6 bases). Trimming stripped 3 bases from V and 2 bases from J, with 20 bases between. Per the germline V gene, CDR1 is SGHAT and CDR2 is FQNNGV. The CDR3 totals 17 residues. Here the CDR3 DNA reads TGTGCCAGCAGCTTGGAGGCGATAAGGGGGTTTCCCTACGAGCAGTACTTC. As protein: CASSLEAIRGFPYEQYF.

This chain joins TRBV18 and TRBJ1-2, with a possible D match to TRBD1 (6 bases). The V and J ends lost 1 base and 4 bases respectively, with 10 bases between them. The CDR3 contains 14 residues. The V gene's germline CDR1 is KGHSH and CDR2 LQKENI. In nucleotides, the CDR3 is TGTGCCAGCTCACCACAGGGGGAAGGCTATGGCTACACCTTC. Translating gives CASSPQGEGYGYTF.

The chain links TRBV7-2 to TRBJ2-7; 9 nucleotides match TRBD2. V lost 5 bases to trimming and J lost 4 bases; unmatched junction nucleotides: 18. The length of the CDR3 is 18 residues. The germline V gene encodes CDR1 SGHTA and CDR2 FQGNSA. CDR3 sequence (DNA): TGTGCCAGCAGCGGTCACCCGTCTGGCGGGAGGGCCAGTTACGAGCAGTACTTC. Protein product: CASSGHPSGGRASYEQYF.

This sequence joins TRBV5-1 and TRBJ2-5; TRBD1 aligns across 9 bases. Germline V gives CDR1 SGHRS, CDR2 YFSETQ. This CDR3 has 16 amino acids. V lost 4 bases to trimming and J lost 2 bases; unmatched junction nucleotides: 9. The CDR3 DNA follows: TGCGCCAGCAGCCGTACAGGGGGCGCAGGGCAAGAGACCCAGTACTTC. Translating it yields CASSRTGGAGQETQYF.

This chain links TRBV4-2 with TRBJ2-1; D may be TRBD2 (6 bases). CDR1 is LGHNA and CDR2 is YNFKEQ in the germline V gene. Trimming removed 1 base from V and 8 bases from J, with 21 bases in between. The CDR3 sequence is 17 residues long. CDR3 loop: CASSQARRIAAPDEQFF. CDR3 sequence (DNA): TGTGCCAGCAGCCAAGCAAGGCGAATAGCGGCCCCGGATGAGCAGTTCTTC.

This sequence joins TRBV28 and TRBJ1-5, with D tentatively TRBD1 (5 bases). Germline lookup yields CDR1 MDHEN and CDR2 SYDVKM. The CDR3 totals 14 residues. Trimming took off 8 bases at V and 9 bases at J, with 20 bases between the two ends. The CDR3 DNA reads TGTGCCAGCCAAACGGGGCCGGGAATAACGCCCCAGCATTTT. Translated, it gives CASQTGPGITPQHF.

The chain employs TRBV29-1 and TRBJ1-5; 8 nucleotides line up with TRBD1. The V gene end was trimmed by 5 bases and the J gene end by 7 bases; junction bases not matched to a gene: 10. Germline CDR1 and CDR2: SQVTM and ANQGSEA. The length of the CDR3 is 14 residues. As DNA, the CDR3 is TGCAGCGTTTCCCAGGGACAGGCGGAACAGCCCCAGCATTTT. Protein: CSVSQGQAEQPQHF.

The chain has TRBV6-4 and TRBJ2-3; unclear D gene. Germline V CDR1 and CDR2: MRHNA, SNTAGT. The CDR3 runs 14 residues. The V end lost 0 bases, the J end lost 0 bases, and 4 bases lay between the germline ends. The CDR3 DNA sequence: TGTGCCAGCAGTGACTCGATTAGCACAGATACGCAGTATTTT. Encoded protein: CASSDSISTDTQYF.

This chain connects TRBV5-1 to TRBJ1-2; D possibly corresponds to TRBD1 (5 bases). Trimming removed 1 base from V and 8 bases from J, with 12 bases in between. Germline V lookup: CDR1 SGHRS, CDR2 YFSETQ. CDR3 size: 13 residues. CDR3 DNA sequence: TGCGCCAGCAGCTTGATATCAGGGCAAGGCTACACCTTC. Translated: CASSLISGQGYTF.

The gene calls are TRBV5-1 and TRBJ2-1; 9 positions agree with TRBD1. J gave up 5 bases and V 0 bases, and 3 bases lay outside the gene matches. CDR1 and CDR2 (germline): SGHRS, YFSETQ. This CDR3 comprises 15 residues. CDR3: CASSLGQGVNNEQFF. CDR3 DNA sequence: TGCGCCAGCAGCTTGGGACAGGGGGTAAACAATGAGCAGTTCTTC.

The chain joins TRBV7-3 to TRBJ2-2; D may correspond to TRBD1 or TRBD2 (6 bases each). V dropped 5 bases and J dropped 6 bases, with 16 bases sitting between them. The CDR3 totals 15 residues. Germline V gives CDR1 SGHTA, CDR2 FQGTGA. CDR3 DNA sequence: TGTGCCAGCAGCCCAAGGGGGGAAAGGGCCGGGGAGCTGTTTTTT. Protein sequence: CASSPRGERAGELFF.

Comments on this clone: Germline is not matched at one junction end, which may reflect a read error. This chain links TRBV2 with TRBJ1-2, with D possibly matching TRBD1 (5 bases). The CDR3 spans 11 residues. Germline CDR1 and CDR2: SNHLY and FYNNEI. CDR3 DNA: TGTGCCAGCAGTGAGGGGCAGCGTCCTCACTTC. Residues: CASSEGQRPHF. The entire variable domain, with the rest obtained from reference TRBV2 and TRBJ1-2, is as follows: EPEVTQTPSHQVTQMGQEVILRCVPISNHLYFYWYRQILGQKVEFLVSFYNNEISEKSEIFDDQFSVERPDGSNFTLKIRSTKLEDSAMYFCASSEGQRPHFGSGTRLTVV.

This clone was picked up one time. The junction does not match germline at one end; this may be a read error. This chain joins TRBV5-1 and TRBJ1-5, with D possibly being TRBD1 (5 bases). CDR1 is SGHRS, CDR2 YFSETQ, per germline. This CDR3 is built from 15 residues. The CDR3 region has the DNA TGCGCCAGCAGGTTGGACACTCTTAGCAATCAGCCCCAGCATTTT. Protein sequence: CASRLDTLSNQPQHF.

The chain is built from TRBV7-9 and TRBJ1-3, with unresolved D. Trimming removed 2 bases from V and 10 bases from J, with 15 bases in between. Germline lookup yields CDR1 SEHNR and CDR2 FQNEAQ (reference sequence). The CDR3 spans 14 residues. This chain's CDR3 is CASSLFGRLGTIYF. In DNA, the CDR3 is TGTGCCAGCAGCTTATTCGGGCGCCTCGGAACCATATATTTT. Complete variable domain (other parts from reference TRBV7-9 and TRBJ1-3): DTGVSQNPRHKITKRGQNVTFRCDPISEHNRLYWYRQTLGQGPEFLTYFQNEAQLEKSRLLSDRFSAERPKGSFSTLEIQRTEQGDSAMYLCASSLFGRLGTIYFGEGSWLTVV.

The genes are TRBV27 and TRBJ2-5, with TRBD1 identical over 7 bases. V lost 6 bases and J lost 1; bases outside the gene matches: 11. Germline V gives CDR1 MNHEY, CDR2 SMNVEV (reference sequence). The length of the CDR3 is 16 residues. Here the CDR3 DNA reads TGTGCCAGCAGCTCCCCCTCGACAGGGACCCAAGAGACCCAGTACTTC. Residues: CASSSPSTGTQETQYF.

The rearrangement links TRBV11-2 to TRBJ1-1; D call uncertain. Per the germline V gene, CDR1 is SGHAT and CDR2 is FQNNGV. The V and J ends lost 5 bases and 4 bases respectively, with 17 bases between them. This CDR3 spans 15 amino acids. Written as DNA, the CDR3 is TGTGCCAGCAGCCTGGATGGGAACTGGGGCACTGAAGCTTTCTTT. This gives the protein CASSLDGNWGTEAFF.